These T cell receptor beta chains were read from a single sample in a study of post-analysis software for immune sequencing data. TCRdb recomputed calls from the PCR reads with MiXCR, one row per CDR3 protein. The repertoire holds about half a million distinct CDR3 sequences, with less than 40% as singletons. The sample taken for sequencing was blood. Every receptor here comes from a girl younger than 18 with multiple sclerosis. CDR3s include the opening cysteine and the closing phenylalanine or tryptophan.

v_call cdr3_aa
TRBV6-5 CASSQGRQSGYTF
TRBV20-1 CSARPPGDPYNEQFF
TRBV27 CASNPVLAETQYF
TRBV3-1 CASSQDEDIGKPFF
TRBV20-1 CSASPFVSVYEQYF
TRBV20-1 CSAKPGGPDTQYF
TRBV12-3/TRBV12-4 CASSPDTYNVLTF
TRBV9 CASSVAPNEQFF
TRBV9 CASSPGTASYNEQFF
TRBV6-4 CASSAGLGADTQYF
TRBV7-2 CASSQGGRIYGYTF
TRBV7-9 CASSLNPGAGNQPQHF
TRBV6-2/TRBV6-3 CASSYGTGRVETQYF
TRBV5-1 CASSLWDQETQYF
TRBV6-4 CACSQSSGGSTDTQYF
TRBV28 CASSFSRTGTTEAFF
TRBV10-3 CATSEPVTGTGTYEQYF
TRBV5-1 CASSLTAGVNTEAFF
TRBV28 CASGNSGVTRGTQYF
TRBV6-5 CASSFYRAEAQYF
TRBV15 CATSRDGGLQETQYF
TRBV12-3/TRBV12-4 CASSPGTGAGEQFF
TRBV20-1 CSAHKAPGKGDNEQFF
TRBV9 CASSAYSGGVYEQYF
TRBV29-1 CSVVAGGFTYNEQFF
TRBV6-1 CATKSLSSWSKGTGELFF
TRBV20-1 CSASALAAETQYF
TRBV5-6 CASSFRGGSNGQYF
TRBV7-6 CASSLAPPGLARTDTQYF
TRBV27 CASSLGREQFF
TRBV4-1 CASSQDVDRVYSPLHF
TRBV27 CASSLTVGNEQFF
TRBV15 CATSSRTYNEQFF
TRBV6-1 CASVREPYNSPLHF
TRBV24-1 CATSRDRGAANTGELFF
TRBV11-2 CASRSQRSALNTEAFF
TRBV6-6 CASSNRGDYEQYF
TRBV5-6 CAGSLALGSGTDTQYF
TRBV20-1 CSARFRSYEQYF
TRBV3-1 CASSQGGGTPYEQYF
TRBV16 CASASHLYGYTF
TRBV5-1 CASSPLSSDTQYF
TRBV2 CASTPVGQNQPQHF
TRBV29-1 CSVGGQGDRGCTF
TRBV9 CASSVGPTAEAFF
TRBV5-1 CASSLGSGAYNEQFF
TRBV2 CASSVRAGEQYF
TRBV6-1 CASVQDRAFF
TRBV5-1 CASEIGASGGGTQYF
TRBV20-1 CSAWTDQETQYF
TRBV12-3/TRBV12-4 CASSLMRQGNEKLFF
TRBV9 CASSGPSGGGNEQFF
TRBV29-1 CSVEGTVNTEAFF
TRBV18 CASSPNGQAGTEAFF